This TCR beta chain appears in the sequencing data of a study of blood T cell repertoires in COVID-19. Germline V gene lookup returns CDR1 MDHEN and CDR2 SYDVKM. Trimming took 2 bases from V and 4 from J; bases not matched to a gene: 8. This CDR3 has 16 amino acids. Measured with immunoSEQ multiplex PCR; TCRdb has only the in-frame clones, and not every one. This sample has some 200,000 clones; around 82% occur once, and the top ten carry around 11%. The sequence derives from a man between 35 and 55 years old who had recovered from COVID-19. Sequencing used PBMCs or T cells enriched from blood (not recorded which). V usage is TRBV28 and J usage is TRBJ1-3; TRBD1 aligns across 7 bases. The chain's CDR3 is CASSLGTGTVGNTIYF. In DNA form, the CDR3 reads TGTGCCAGCAGTTTAGGTACCGGGACAGTCGGAAACACCATATATTTT.